What follows describes a single T cell receptor (beta chain). Its antigen is unknown. These data originate in a study of T-cell memory formation after mild COVID-19. Study context: Largely donor-specific sequence clusters came from a couple of donors.

V lost 2 bases and J 2 bases, leaving 9 bases between the germline ends. The V gene's germline CDR1 is SGHTA and CDR2 FQGNSA. CDR3 length equals 14 residues. Overall study results and limits: Day 15 to 85 contracting clones showed balanced CD4/CD8; later expanders leaned CD4+. CD8+ contracting clones occupied EMRA, while CD4+ ones occupied mainly CM and EM. Certain responding clones were present in pre-infection memory, suggesting participation of cross-reactive memory.

TCRdb ran MiXCR on the 5' RACE reads and lists one entry per CDR3 protein. The sample shows fewer than 250,000 distinct CDR3 sequences, roughly a tenth of them seen only once. This chain uses TRBV7-2 with TRBJ1-2; D unclear. Sequencing was performed on PBMCs or a T cell subset sorted from them (not recorded which). The TCR originated in a man aged 18 to 29 who had mild COVID-19 (a few samples of this study predate the infection). Cell type and time point are not known. In nucleotides, the CDR3 is TGTGCCAGCAGCTTACGGTGGGAAAACTATGGCTACACCTTC. This codes for CASSLRWENYGYTF.